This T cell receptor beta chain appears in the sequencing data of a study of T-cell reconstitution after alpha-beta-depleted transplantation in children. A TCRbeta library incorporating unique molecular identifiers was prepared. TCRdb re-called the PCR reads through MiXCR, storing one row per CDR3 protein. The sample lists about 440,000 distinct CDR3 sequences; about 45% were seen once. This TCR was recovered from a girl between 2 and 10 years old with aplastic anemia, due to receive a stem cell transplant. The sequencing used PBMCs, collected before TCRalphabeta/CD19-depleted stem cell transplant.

The CDR3 loop reads CASSDPNRAASEQYF. The DNA of the CDR3 is TGTGCCAGCAGCGACCCGAACAGAGCTGCGAGCGAGCAGTACTTC. This sequence joins TRBV7-2 and TRBJ2-7; no clear D. Trimming stripped 5 bases from V and 6 bases from J, with 20 bases between. The germline V gene has CDR1 SGHTA and CDR2 FQGNSA. This CDR3 has 15 residues.